These 21 T cell receptor beta chains originate from one sample sequenced in a study of CD8 T cells in ankylosing spondylitis. Using its own MiXCR run on the 5' RACE reads, TCRdb lists one record per CDR3 protein. Among approximately 520,000 distinct CDR3 sequences, under 5.5% were seen once, and the ten largest hold roughly 3.3%. These receptors have no identified antigens. Whole-study results and caveats: Apparently characteristic of ankylosing spondylitis blood was a TCR beta motif (under ten highly homologous variants).

The sequencing sample was made of blood, either unsorted or a sorted T cell fraction (not recorded which). These receptors all come from a male donor with ankylosing spondylitis.

There are many counts of this clonotype. The chain uses TRBV28 and TRBJ2-7; tentative D call: TRBD1 (6 bases). This CDR3 is built from 15 residues. Trimming cost V 6 bases and J 4 bases, with 19 bases left between them. The germline gives CDR1 MDHEN, CDR2 SYDVKM. CDR3 nucleotides: TGTGCCAGCAGCCCCATACTACCAAGGGGGTACGAGCAGTACTTC. Its translation: CASSPILPRGYEQYF.

This clonotype was counted ten times or more. This chain uses TRBV7-2 with TRBJ2-7; no definite D call. This CDR3 region has 14 residues. The V gene lost 4 bases and the J gene lost 1 base, with 11 bases spanning the gap. Germline V gene sequence: CDR1 SGHTA, CDR2 FQGNSA. The CDR3 spells CASSSDLLSYEQYF. In DNA form, the CDR3 reads TGTGCCAGCAGCTCGGACCTTTTATCCTACGAGCAGTACTTC.

This clonotype appeared many times. CDR3 region: CASSLARRGQGEFQETQYF. The CDR3 DNA follows: TGTGCCAGCAGCTTAGCGCGCAGGGGACAGGGGGAATTCCAAGAGACCCAGTACTTC. The chain combines TRBV7-2 with TRBJ2-5, with 11 bases identical to TRBD1. The junction had 10 bases not matched to a gene; V was cut back by 0 bases and J by 1 base. Germline CDR1 reads SGHTA; CDR2 reads FQGNSA. The CDR3 consists of 19 residues.

The table lists this clonotype with many counts. The J gene is TRBJ2-3, the V gene TRBV7-8; 11 nucleotides line up with TRBD2. Germline CDR1 reads SGHVS; CDR2 reads FQNEAQ. The junction had 3 bases not matched to a gene; V was cut back by 4 bases and J by 3 bases. This CDR3 comprises 15 residues. The CDR3 region is CASSSRTSGTDTQYF. CDR3 in DNA: TGTGCCAGCAGCTCCCGGACTAGCGGGACAGATACGCAGTATTTT.

The chain joins TRBV7-8 to TRBJ2-5; perhaps TRBD2 as D (6 bases). Germline V CDR1 and CDR2: SGHVS, FQNEAQ. The CDR3 runs to 17 residues. Trimming took off 6 bases at V and 5 bases at J, with 25 bases between the two ends. The CDR3 DNA is TGTGCCAGCAGTCCCAGTTCAGCGGGCTACGGACGTGAGACCCAGTACTTC. As protein: CASSPSSAGYGRETQYF.

This chain uses TRBV7-6 with TRBJ1-1; D unresolved. Per germline, CDR1 SGHVS and CDR2 FNYEAQ. The V end lost 5 bases, the J end lost 4 bases, and 17 bases lay between the germline ends. This CDR3 has 15 residues. The CDR3 DNA reads TGTGCCAGCAGCCCCAAAATTGGTACGCGCACTGAAGCTTTCTTT. It yields the protein CASSPKIGTRTEAFF. Filled out from reference TRBV7-6 and TRBJ1-1, the complete variable domain reads GAGVSQSPRYKVTKRGQDVALRCDPISGHVSLYWYRQALGQGPEFLTYFNYEAQQDKSGLPNDRFSAERPEGSISTLTIQRTEQRDSAMYRCASSPKIGTRTEAFFGQGTRLTVV.

This clonotype was seen at least ten times. The chain recombines TRBV6-1 with TRBJ1-1; the D is unclear. The CDR3 totals 14 residues. From germline, CDR1 is MNHNS and CDR2 SASEGT. Trimming removed 4 bases at V and 3 bases at J, with 12 bases between. Written as DNA, the CDR3 is TGTGCCAGCAGTGTAGTAGCATTGGACACTGAAGCTTTCTTT. This codes for CASSVVALDTEAFF.

This clonotype has ten or more counts. The chain employs TRBV28 and TRBJ1-6; TRBD1 matches at 9 bases. Germline loops: CDR1 MDHEN, CDR2 SYDVKM. Trimming cost V 3 bases and J 10 bases; bases outside gene matches: 7. This CDR3 region has 15 residues. CDR3 residues: CASSFGDRERSPLHF. The CDR3 nucleotides read TGTGCCAGCAGTTTTGGGGACAGGGAGAGGTCACCCCTCCACTTT.

This clonotype was observed a few times. The chain is built from TRBV5-1 and TRBJ2-7; D is ambiguous. This CDR3 has 14 residues. Trimming stripped 4 bases from V and 0 bases from J, with 11 bases between. CDR1 is SGHRS and CDR2 is YFSETQ in the germline V gene. The CDR3 reads CASSHTKSSYEQYF. As DNA, the CDR3 is TGCGCCAGCAGCCACACGAAGAGCTCCTACGAGCAGTACTTC.

J is TRBJ2-1 and V is TRBV4-1; TRBD1 matches at 10 bases. Germline V lookup: CDR1 MGHRA, CDR2 YSYEKL. The CDR3 extends over 17 amino acids. With 1 base clipped from V and 2 bases from J, the junction kept 5 bases outside the gene matches. CDR3 region: CASSQADRGLTYNEQFF. CDR3 coding DNA: TGCGCCAGCAGCCAAGCCGACAGGGGGCTGACCTACAATGAGCAGTTCTTC.

The table lists this clonotype with a few counts. The genes are TRBV7-8 and TRBJ1-4; a possible D gene is TRBD1 (5 bases). The germline V gene has CDR1 SGHVS and CDR2 FQNEAQ. Trimming removed 4 bases at V and 5 bases at J, with 14 bases between. The CDR3 runs 15 residues. The DNA of the CDR3 is TGTGCCAGCAGCTCTCTCTGGGGGGGGAATGAAAAACTGTTTTTT. This encodes CASSSLWGGNEKLFF.

The sample holds many counts of this clonotype. The chain joins TRBV4-2 to TRBJ1-4; D call uncertain. The V and J ends lost 4 bases and 5 bases respectively, with 14 bases between them. The germline V gene has CDR1 LGHNA and CDR2 YNFKEQ. The CDR3 totals 15 residues. The CDR3 region has the DNA TGTGCCAGCAGCCTCCCGGGCCGACAAAATGAAAAACTGTTTTTT. This translates into CASSLPGRQNEKLFF.

This clonotype was counted ten times or more. The chain is built from TRBV4-3 and TRBJ2-4; D possibly corresponds to TRBD2 (6 bases). This CDR3 is 15 amino acids long. Germline CDR1 is LGHNA and CDR2 is YSLEER. V lost 1 base to trimming and J lost 8 bases, with 15 bases between them. The CDR3 DNA follows: TGCGCCAGCAGCCAAGCTGCGGGCAGGGAGGACATTCAGTACTTC. The encoded protein is CASSQAAGREDIQYF.

This clonotype was seen ten or more times. This chain joins TRBV7-9 and TRBJ2-2; tentatively, D is TRBD2 (6 bases). Germline V gives CDR1 SEHNR, CDR2 FQNEAQ (reference sequence). This CDR3 has 15 amino acids. V lost 4 bases, J lost 3 bases, and 12 bases lay in between. CDR3 loop: CASSYRDFHTGELFF. In DNA, the CDR3 is TGTGCCAGCAGCTACCGGGACTTCCACACCGGGGAGCTGTTTTTT.

This clonotype was counted at least ten times. The chain uses TRBV5-1 and TRBJ2-7; D remains unclear. This CDR3 is 14 amino acids long. Deletions cut 6 bases from V and 0 bases from J, with 13 bases between. Germline V lookup: CDR1 SGHRS, CDR2 YFSETQ. The CDR3 sequence is CASILDPDSYEQYF. The CDR3 bases are TGCGCCAGCATCCTGGACCCGGACTCCTACGAGCAGTACTTC.

The sample holds many counts of this clonotype. CDR3 loop: CATSRDLRQGSGNTIYF. CDR3 bases: TGTGCCACCAGCAGAGATTTGAGGCAGGGGTCTGGAAACACCATATATTTT. The chain has TRBV15 and TRBJ1-3; a possible D gene is TRBD1 (6 bases). The V end was cut by 0 bases, the J end by 1 base, with 13 bases between. The CDR3 totals 17 residues. Per the germline V gene, CDR1 is LNHNV and CDR2 is YYDKDF (reference sequence).

This clonotype was observed many times. The rearrangement joins TRBV5-1 to TRBJ1-1; D possibly corresponds to TRBD1 (5 bases). The CDR3 spans 16 residues. V shed 4 bases and J shed 4 bases, with 20 bases lying between them. The germline V gene has CDR1 SGHRS and CDR2 YFSETQ. The CDR3 coding sequence is TGCGCCAGCAGCCGTGTTCCGACGGCTAGGGGCACTGAAGCTTTCTTT. Translation: CASSRVPTARGTEAFF.

This clonotype came up a few times. The chain is built from TRBV5-1 and TRBJ2-2, with TRBD2 matching over 11 bases. The germline V gene has CDR1 SGHRS and CDR2 YFSETQ. The junction had 6 bases not matched to a gene; V was cut back by 0 bases and J by 11 bases. This CDR3 has 15 residues. Here the CDR3 DNA reads TGCGCCAGCAGCTTGGTACTAGCGGGAGTAGTTGAGCTGTTTTTT. Protein sequence: CASSLVLAGVVELFF.

In this sample, this clonotype turned up many times. V and J are TRBV7-9 and TRBJ2-7; 16 bases map to TRBD2. Germline CDR1 reads SEHNR; CDR2 reads FQNEAQ (reference sequence). Unmatched junction bases numbered 3, after V lost 5 bases and J lost 2 bases. The CDR3 is 16 amino acids. The CDR3 nucleotides are TGTGCCAGCAGCCCGGGACTAGCGGGAGGGCCCTACGAGCAGTACTTC. Amino acid sequence: CASSPGLAGGPYEQYF.

In this sample, this clonotype turned up many times. The rearrangement uses TRBV15 and TRBJ2-7; TRBD2 matches at 10 bases. Per the germline V gene, CDR1 is LNHNV and CDR2 is YYDKDF (reference sequence). The CDR3 has 17 amino acids. The ends lost 1 base at V and 6 bases at J; junction bases unmatched: 12. CDR3 nucleotides: TGTGCCACCAGCAGAGGCGGAGATCCGGGACTAGCGTTCGAGCAGTACTTC. Its translation is CATSRGGDPGLAFEQYF.

This chain joins TRBV7-9 and TRBJ1-2; 8 nucleotides match TRBD1. The V segment lost 4 bases and the J segment 1 base; nucleotides outside the gene matches: 5. Germline V gives CDR1 SEHNR, CDR2 FQNEAQ (reference sequence). The CDR3 loop spans 15 amino acids. For the CDR3, the DNA is TGTGCCAGCAGCTCGGACAGGGTTTTTAACTATGGCTACACCTTC. Amino acid sequence: CASSSDRVFNYGYTF. The full variable domain, completed using reference TRBV7-9 and TRBJ1-2, is DTGVSQNPRHKITKRGQNVTFRCDPISEHNRLYWYRQTLGQGPEFLTYFQNEAQLEKSRLLSDRFSAERPKGSFSTLEIQRTEQGDSAMYLCASSSDRVFNYGYTFGSGTRLTVV.